Following are 22 T cell receptor beta chains from one sample sequenced in a study of blood T cell repertoires in COVID-19. Produced via immunoSEQ multiplex PCR; TCRdb's table is partial and in-frame only. Of under 130,000 clones listed, 70% to 90% are singletons. Source material: peripheral blood. The receptors here all came from a man aged 45 to 65 in a cohort sampled during active COVID-19.

The CDR3 here is CASSGHPNTEAFF. Written as DNA, the CDR3 is TGTGCCAGCAGCGGACACCCTAACACTGAAGCTTTCTTT. The V and J genes are TRBV7-2 and TRBJ1-1, with TRBD1 as a possible D gene (5 bases). V was trimmed by 5 bases and J by 2 bases, leaving 9 bases between them. Per the germline V gene, CDR1 is SGHTA and CDR2 is FQGNSA. CDR3 length: 13 residues.

The genes are TRBV28 and TRBJ1-2; D ambiguous. The V end was cut by 4 bases, the J end by 4 bases, with 7 bases between. The CDR3 has 12 amino acids. Germline V gene lookup returns CDR1 MDHEN and CDR2 SYDVKM. CDR3 residues: CASSSSGYGYTF. Written as DNA, the CDR3 is TGTGCCAGCAGTTCCAGCGGCTATGGCTACACCTTC.

The chain has TRBV12-5 and TRBJ1-5; 7 nucleotides align to TRBD1. The CDR3 has 13 residues. Germline values: CDR1 LGHNT, CDR2 FRNRAP. The V gene end was trimmed by 6 bases and the J gene end by 4 bases; junction bases not matched to a gene: 3. The CDR3 region is CASGPGQNQPQHF. The CDR3 region has the DNA TGTGCTAGTGGCCCGGGACAGAATCAGCCCCAGCATTTT.

This clone turned up a few times. This chain connects TRBV28 to TRBJ2-5; 7 nucleotides match TRBD1. The CDR3 loop spans 13 amino acids. CDR1 MDHEN and CDR2 SYDVKM come from the germline V gene. V dropped 8 bases and J dropped 2; count of bases not matched to a gene: 5. This CDR3 reads CASLGQRQETQYF. CDR3 DNA: TGTGCCAGCCTGGGACAGCGTCAAGAGACCCAGTACTTC.

The chain has TRBV6-6 and TRBJ1-1, with D perhaps matching TRBD1 (6 bases). CDR1 is MNHNY and CDR2 is SVGAGI in the germline V gene (reference sequence). Trimming stripped 6 bases from V and 3 bases from J, with 11 bases between. The length of the CDR3 is 13 residues. The CDR3 bases are TGTGCCAGCAGCCTGACAGGTGACACTGAAGCTTTCTTT. Translation: CASSLTGDTEAFF.

This rearrangement joins TRBV6-2 or TRBV6-3 to TRBJ2-7; 14 positions agree with TRBD2. CDR1 and CDR2 from the germline V gene are MNHEY and SVGEGT. The CDR3 loop spans 17 amino acids. V gave up 5 bases and J gave up 2 bases; unmatched junction bases: 8. Here the CDR3 DNA reads TGTGCCAGCAGTCGCGGGAGGACTAGCGGGGGGACCTACGAGCAGTACTTC. This sequence encodes CASSRGRTSGGTYEQYF.

The chain recombines TRBV20-1 with TRBJ1-6; D gene unclear. The CDR3 loop spans 15 amino acids. V lost 4 bases to trimming and J lost 0 bases, with 10 bases between them. In germline, CDR1 is DFQATT, CDR2 SNEGSKA (reference sequence). The CDR3 sequence: CSANEGSSYNSPLHF. In nucleotides, the CDR3 is TGCAGTGCTAATGAAGGGAGCTCCTATAATTCACCCCTCCACTTT.

The table lists this clone with a count of one. This chain uses TRBV14 with TRBJ2-3; 10 bases are shared with TRBD2. This CDR3 has 15 residues. CDR1 SGHDN and CDR2 FVKESK come from the germline V gene. The J segment lost 6 bases and the V segment lost 4 bases, leaving 7 bases of the junction unmatched. CDR3 in amino acids: CASSRKRGGVDTQYF. The CDR3 nucleotides read TGTGCCAGCAGCCGAAAGCGGGGGGGCGTGGATACGCAGTATTTT.

This clone is categorized as medium-sized. J is TRBJ2-3 and V is TRBV2; D uncertain. This CDR3 contains 14 residues. The V end was cut by 4 bases, the J end by 0 bases, with 8 bases between. Germline-derived CDR1 and CDR2 are SNHLY and FYNNEI. CDR3 sequence reads: CASSGLSSTDTQYF. The CDR3 nucleotides are TGTGCCAGCAGTGGACTCTCTAGCACAGATACGCAGTATTTT.

The chain recombines TRBV12-3 or TRBV12-4 with TRBJ2-3, with D uncertain. CDR3 length: 12 amino acids. The V and J ends lost 7 bases and 5 bases respectively, with 10 bases between them. CDR3 in amino acids: CASTPRRDTQYF. Here the CDR3 DNA reads TGTGCCAGCACCCCTAGGCGAGATACGCAGTATTTT.

The chain links TRBV5-4 to TRBJ2-7; 9 bases align to TRBD1. V dropped 4 bases and J dropped 2; count of bases not matched to a gene: 10. Germline CDR1 is SGHNT and CDR2 is YYREEE (reference sequence). This CDR3 is built from 16 residues. The DNA for the CDR3 is TGTGCCAGCAGCCCAAGTGGACAGGGGTTTCCCTACGAGCAGTACTTC. Translating gives CASSPSGQGFPYEQYF.

This clone showed up just once. The chain employs TRBV6-5 and TRBJ1-1; D might be TRBD1 (6 bases). Germline CDR1 reads MNHEY; CDR2 reads SVGAGI. CDR3 size: 13 residues. V lost 4 bases and J 5 bases, leaving 11 bases between the germline ends. The CDR3 DNA sequence: TGTGCCAGCAGTTTTACAGGGAAAACTGAAGCTTTCTTT. Translated, it gives CASSFTGKTEAFF.

The V gene is TRBV5-1, the J gene TRBJ1-4, with 9 bases identical to TRBD1. V lost 3 bases and J lost 5; bases outside the gene matches: 5. Germline V gene lookup returns CDR1 SGHRS and CDR2 YFSETQ. The CDR3 length is 15 residues. This chain's CDR3 is CASSSGTGRNEKLFF. The CDR3 DNA reads TGCGCCAGCAGCTCAGGGACAGGGCGAAATGAAAAACTGTTTTTT.

The chain combines TRBV29-1 with TRBJ2-1; D may be TRBD2 (7 bases). Per germline, CDR1 SQVTM and CDR2 ANQGSEA. The CDR3 totals 12 residues. CDR3 nucleotide sequence: TGCAGTGGGGGGGGCTCGTACAATGAGCAGTTCTTC. Protein sequence: CSGGGSYNEQFF.

The rearrangement links TRBV24-1 to TRBJ1-4; 12 bases fit TRBD1. Trimming cost V 3 bases and J 8 bases; bases outside gene matches: 0. CDR1 is KGHDR and CDR2 is SFDVKD in the germline V gene. The CDR3 totals 14 residues. CDR3: CATSDGTGGEKLFF. As DNA, the CDR3 is TGTGCCACCAGTGATGGGACAGGGGGCGAAAAACTGTTTTTT.

The sample holds one count of this clone. The chain is built from TRBV5-6 and TRBJ2-1; 7 nucleotides match TRBD1. Germline CDR1 is SGHDT and CDR2 is YYEEEE. This CDR3 is built from 13 residues. J was trimmed by 8 bases and V by 4 bases; bases with no gene match: 6. In nucleotides, the CDR3 is TGTGCCAGCAGCGTGCAGGGGGTCCATGAGCAGTTCTTC. Its protein product is CASSVQGVHEQFF. The entire variable domain, with the rest obtained from reference TRBV5-6 and TRBJ2-1, is as follows: DAGVTQSPTHLIKTRGQQVTLRCSPKSGHDTVSWYQQALGQGPQFIFQYYEEEERQRGNFPDRFSGHQFPNYSSELNVNALLLGDSALYLCASSVQGVHEQFFGPGTRLTVL.

The genes are TRBV7-6 and TRBJ2-5, with 14 bases aligning to TRBD2. Trimming cost V 4 bases and J 5 bases; bases outside gene matches: 12. CDR3 size: 18 residues. The germline V gene has CDR1 SGHVS and CDR2 FNYEAQ. The CDR3: CASSSGLAGAAGRETQYF. CDR3 sequence (DNA): TGTGCCAGCAGCTCGGGACTAGCGGGGGCCGCGGGTAGGGAGACCCAGTACTTC.

This sequence joins TRBV3-1 (or the pseudogene TRBV3-2) and TRBJ2-5; 9 bases align to TRBD2. Germline V gives CDR1 LGHDT, CDR2 YNNKEL (reference sequence). CDR3 length: 14 residues. Trimming cost V 4 bases and J 10 bases; bases outside gene matches: 10. The chain's CDR3 is CASSPGTSPVGQYF. CDR3 DNA: TGTGCCAGCAGCCCCGGGACTAGCCCAGTGGGCCAGTACTTC.

This sequence joins TRBV6-5 and TRBJ2-7, with D possibly matching TRBD2 (6 bases). The germline V gene has CDR1 MNHEY and CDR2 SVGAGI. V lost 9 bases to trimming and J lost 0 bases, with 15 bases between them. The CDR3 has 14 residues. The CDR3 is CASKGGQNSYEQYF. The CDR3 nucleotides read TGTGCCAGTAAAGGAGGGCAGAACTCCTACGAGCAGTACTTC.

The chain joins TRBV11-3 to TRBJ2-7; 13 nucleotides agree with TRBD2. This CDR3 has 17 residues. Losses at the gene ends were 5 bases for V and 0 bases for J; bases not matched to a gene: 7. In germline, CDR1 is SGHNT, CDR2 YENEEA. The chain's CDR3 is CASSRSLAGGSSYEQYF. CDR3 coding DNA: TGTGCCAGCAGCCGGTCACTAGCGGGGGGGAGCTCCTACGAGCAGTACTTC. Full variable domain (rest looked up from reference TRBV11-3 and TRBJ2-7): EAGVVQSPRYKIIEKKQPVAFWCNPISGHNTLYWYLQNLGQGPELLIRYENEEAVDDSQLPKDRFSAERLKGVDSTLKIQPAELGDSAVYLCASSRSLAGGSSYEQYFGPGTRLTVT.

The chain carries TRBV19 and TRBJ1-5; a weak D match, TRBD1 (5 bases). The CDR3 totals 15 residues. V lost 7 bases to trimming and J lost 5 bases, with 18 bases between them. Germline V CDR1 and CDR2: LNHDA, SQIVND (reference sequence). CDR3 in amino acids: CASTIPTVGHQPQHF. The CDR3 DNA sequence: TGTGCCAGTACCATTCCGACGGTGGGGCATCAGCCCCAGCATTTT.

The chain employs TRBV27 and TRBJ2-3; maybe TRBD2 (5 bases). This CDR3 is 15 amino acids long. The V gene lost 3 bases and the J gene lost 1 base, with 11 bases spanning the gap. Per the germline V gene, CDR1 is MNHEY and CDR2 is SMNVEV (reference sequence). The CDR3 DNA is TGTGCCAGCAGTTTGAGTAGCGCGCGCACAGATACGCAGTATTTT. The encoded protein is CASSLSSARTDTQYF.